A selection of T cell receptor beta chains follows, all from one sample in a study of CD8+CD57+ T cells in acquired aplastic anemia. One entry per CDR3 protein results from TCRdb running MiXCR on the reads. This sample yields under 200,000 distinct CDR3 sequences, of which around 40% are seen a single time; under 1.2% belongs to the top ten. The sequencing sample was made of sorted CD4+, CD8+, or CD8+CD57+ T cells (not recorded which) from PBMCs. The source is a human donor in good health. CDR3s include the opening cysteine and the closing phenylalanine or tryptophan. Fields, in order: J gene, D gene, V gene, clone size, CDR3 DNA, CDR3 protein. The D gene is left open where the match is weak. Clone size, where shown, is once, few, many, or a class for clones that have expanded.

TRBJ1-4	TRBD1	TRBV6-1	few	TGTGCCAGCAGTCCTCTTATCAGGGGGCCCGAGAAACTGTTTTTT	CASSPLIRGPEKLFF
TRBJ2-5	.	TRBV24-1	once	TGTGCCACCAGTGATTTGCAGGAAACAGAGACCCAGTACTTC	CATSDLQETETQYF
TRBJ2-7	TRBD2	TRBV19	.	TGTGCCAGTAGCCGGTCGACGGGACTAGCGGGAGGGGCGGGTTACGAGCAGTACTTC	CASSRSTGLAGGAGYEQYF
TRBJ2-1	.	TRBV24-1	once	TGTGCCACCAGTGATCCCGGGGACTTCAACAATGGGCAGTTCTTC	CATSDPGDFNNGQFF
TRBJ2-7	TRBD1	TRBV28	few	TGTGCCAGCAGTTCTCAGGGGGCAGGTTCGTACGAGCAGTACTTC	CASSSQGAGSYEQYF
TRBJ1-2	.	TRBV25-1	.	TGTGCCAGCAGTGAATCGGGGGGAAACAGGGCCGGGTACTATGGCTACACCTTC	CASSESGGNRAGYYGYTF
TRBJ1-2	.	TRBV28	few	TGTGCCAGCAGTCCGGGGACAAGCCCTAACTATGGCTACACCTTC	CASSPGTSPNYGYTF
TRBJ2-7	.	TRBV5-5	.	TGTGCCAGCAGGCCGGTCGGGGCTGCATCTATTGAGCAGTACTTC	CASRPVGAASIEQYF
TRBJ2-1	TRBD2	TRBV29-1	.	TGCAGCGTCGCGGGACTAGCTGCCTACAATGAGCAGTTCTTC	CSVAGLAAYNEQFF
TRBJ1-4	.	TRBV27	.	TGTGCCAGCAGCGACAGTCGGGGAACTGAAAAACTGTTTTTT	CASSDSRGTEKLFF
TRBJ2-7	.	TRBV29-1	.	TGCAGCGTTGAATACCGTACAGGACCCTCCTACGAGCAGTACTTC	CSVEYRTGPSYEQYF
TRBJ1-2	.	TRBV24-1	few	TGTGCCACCAGTGATTTGGTACAGGTTACCTTC	CATSDLVQVTF
TRBJ2-3	TRBD2	TRBV20-1	.	TGCAGTGCTAGACCGGGGGGTCCTAGCGGGAGACCGACAGATACGCAGTATTTT	CSARPGGPSGRPTDTQYF
TRBJ2-3	TRBD2	TRBV10-3	.	TGTGCCATCGGTGGACTAGCGGGGCCCGATACGCAGTATTTT	CAIGGLAGPDTQYF
TRBJ1-1	.	TRBV29-1	.	TGCAGCGTTGAACACTCCCAGGGACGGTCTGAAGCTTTCTTT	CSVEHSQGRSEAFF
TRBJ2-1	TRBD2	TRBV10-3	.	TGTGCCATCAGTGAGGGGCGACTAGCGGGAGGGTACAATGAGCAGTTCTTC	CAISEGRLAGGYNEQFF
TRBJ1-4	.	TRBV27	.	TGTGCCAGCAGAGCTACTGCAACTAATGAAAAACTGTTTTTT	CASRATATNEKLFF